The present T cell receptor beta chain was sequenced within a study of cytomegalovirus exposure and HLA in healthy donors. Findings and caveats of the study: TCR beta chains associated with HLA were, in a later analysis, more clonally expanded than equally common others. Presence/absence comparisons presumed near-even sequencing depth among donors.

Germline loops: CDR1 SGHRS, CDR2 YFSETQ. The CDR3 is 14 amino acids. The V gene lost 2 bases and the J gene lost 0 bases, with 8 bases spanning the gap. Concerning this clone: Its specificity is unknown.

The PCR was carried out with 60 Vbeta primers and 13 Jbeta primers. This table comes from immunoSEQ multiplex PCR, and its TCRdb copy is limited to in-frame clones, with some not included. This sample has 99,000 or so clones, with roughly 76% found just once. The sequencing sample was made of PBMCs. The receptor was isolated from a man aged 25-45 years in good health and CMV-seropositive. The chain joins TRBV5-1 to TRBJ2-5, with D perhaps matching TRBD1 (5 bases). Here the CDR3 reads CASSFLGDQETQYF. The CDR3 DNA follows: TGCGCCAGCAGCTTCTTAGGGGACCAAGAGACCCAGTACTTC. Supplemented by reference TRBV5-1 and TRBJ2-5, the full variable domain reads KAGVTQTPRYLIKTRGQQVTLSCSPISGHRSVSWYQQTPGQGLQFLFEYFSETQRNKGNFPGRFSGRQFSNSRSEMNVSTLELGDSALYLCASSFLGDQETQYFGPGTRLLVL.